This T cell receptor (beta chain) came from a study of T cells in Graves' hyperthyroidism and ophthalmopathy. This CDR3 is built from 15 residues. Per germline, CDR1 MNHEY and CDR2 SMNVEV (reference sequence). V was shortened by 3 bases and J by 7 bases, with 13 bases between the two germline ends. The investigators amplified TCR beta CDR3 regions from RNA transcripts. With the HTBI primer set, the TCR CDR3 went through a first round of RT-PCR. MiXCR, applied by TCRdb to the multiplex PCR reads, yields one record per CDR3 protein. The data show hundreds of thousands of distinct CDR3 sequences, with 15% seen just once and 32% held by the top ten. This clonotype was detected only a few times.

This chain connects TRBV27 to TRBJ1-6, with D possibly matching TRBD1 (5 bases). This clonotype originated in a woman aged 25-40 years with Graves' hyperthyroidism. The sequenced sample was blood. DNA of the CDR3: TGTGCCAGCAGTTTCTATGCCGGGGGAAATTCACCCCTCCACTTT. Residues: CASSFYAGGNSPLHF.